This entry lists 9 T cell receptor beta chains sequenced from one sample in a study of circulating tumor DNA in untreated peripheral T-cell lymphoma. Some clones are missing from TCRdb's copy, which holds only in-frame ones; the method was immunoSEQ multiplex PCR. The table has about 2,700 clones, 61% seen once; the top ten hold under 9.5%. Sequenced input: tumor tissue. These receptors were obtained from a human donor with peripheral T-cell lymphoma.

V is TRBV7-2 and J is TRBJ2-1; TRBD1 is a possible D gene (6 bases). The CDR3 consists of 13 residues. V lost 3 bases and J 5 bases, leaving 8 bases between the germline ends. The germline CDR1 and CDR2 sequences are SGHTA and FQGNSA. The CDR3 loop reads CASSFRQDNEQFF. The CDR3 bases are TGTGCCAGCAGCTTTCGACAGGACAATGAGCAGTTCTTC.

The V call is TRBV18, the J call TRBJ2-2; 9 bases are shared with TRBD1. The CDR3 extends over 16 amino acids. Unmatched junction bases numbered 6, after V lost 3 bases and J lost 4 bases. Germline values: CDR1 KGHSH, CDR2 LQKENI. The CDR3 nucleotides read TGTGCCAGCTCACCCGACAGGGGGTTTGTCACCGGGGAGCTGTTTTTT. This gives the protein CASSPDRGFVTGELFF.

The chain links TRBV30 to TRBJ1-3; D is unresolved. CDR1 and CDR2 (germline): GTSNPN, SVGIG (reference sequence). Trimming cost V 4 bases and J 0 bases, with 7 bases left between them. The CDR3 is 13 residues long. The CDR3 nucleotides are TGTGCCTGGAATAAGCTCTCTGGAAACACCATATATTTT. Translated: CAWNKLSGNTIYF.

J is TRBJ2-5 and V is TRBV6-8; D gene unclear. From germline, CDR1 is MNHGY and CDR2 SAAAGT. The CDR3 extends over 14 amino acids. Trimming shortened V by 5 bases and J by 2 bases, and 12 bases separated the two germline ends. CDR3 residues: CASSDGQIQETQYF. CDR3 bases: TGTGCCAGCAGTGATGGGCAGATTCAAGAGACCCAGTACTTC.

The V gene is TRBV18, the J gene TRBJ2-3, with 12 bases fitting TRBD2. The germline V gene encodes CDR1 KGHSH and CDR2 LQKENI. V shed 3 bases, J shed 2 bases, and the junction held 3 bases outside the gene matches. This CDR3 has 16 residues. In DNA form, the CDR3 reads TGTGCCAGCTCACCGACTAGCGGGGGTCTCACAGATACGCAGTATTTT. This translates into CASSPTSGGLTDTQYF.

The V gene is TRBV11-3, the J gene TRBJ2-7; 9 positions match TRBD1. The V and J ends lost 5 bases and 4 bases, in that order; junction bases with no gene match: 6. Germline V gene lookup returns CDR1 SGHNT and CDR2 YENEEA. The CDR3 runs to 14 residues. The CDR3 spells CASSARDRVYEQYF. The CDR3 coding sequence is TGTGCCAGCAGCGCCCGGGACAGGGTATACGAGCAGTACTTC.

The chain uses TRBV29-1 and TRBJ2-1; 10 bases match TRBD2. With V trimmed by 4 bases and J by 14 bases, 14 bases remained unmatched. Germline lookup yields CDR1 SQVTM and CDR2 ANQGSEA. The CDR3 runs to 14 residues. The CDR3 loop is CSVVLVASGGPEFF. The CDR3 DNA reads as TGCAGCGTTGTCTTAGTGGCTAGCGGGGGCCCAGAGTTCTTC.

This clone was picked up one time. V is TRBV19 and J is TRBJ2-3; D is perhaps TRBD1 (6 bases). Germline V CDR1 and CDR2: LNHDA, SQIVND (reference sequence). Trimming stripped 4 bases from V and 1 base from J, with 12 bases between. The CDR3 runs to 15 residues. The CDR3 sequence is CASSSGQTGTDTQYF. For the CDR3, the DNA is TGTGCCAGTAGTAGTGGACAGACCGGCACAGATACGCAGTATTTT.

This clone was seen a few times. The chain recombines TRBV11-3 with TRBJ2-5; maybe TRBD2 (5 bases). The V and J ends lost 5 bases and 4 bases respectively, with 20 bases between them. Germline V gene data show CDR1 as SGHNT and CDR2 as YENEEA. The CDR3 loop spans 16 amino acids. CDR3 in amino acids: CASSPLGLLRVETQYF. The CDR3 DNA sequence: TGTGCCAGCAGCCCCTTAGGACTGTTAAGGGTAGAGACCCAGTACTTC.